This T cell receptor beta chain was found in a study of cytomegalovirus exposure and HLA in healthy donors. Findings of the study overall: For most TCR beta V segments, an earlier analysis put the productive rate at about 87% or about 30% of the time.

V shed 3 bases and J shed 3 bases, with 19 bases lying between them. Germline-derived CDR1 and CDR2 are SGHTS and YDEGEE. This CDR3 comprises 16 residues. PCR was performed using 60 Vbeta and 13 Jbeta primers. Sequencing was performed with immunoSEQ multiplex PCR; in TCRdb, only in-frame clones are kept and a portion is missing. Among about 25,000 clones listed, 79% were seen once. The sample holds a few counts of this clone. Its cognate antigen is unknown. V gene TRBV5-8 combines with J gene TRBJ2-7, with D maybe TRBD1 (5 bases). The TCR comes from a male donor in good health and CMV-seronegative. The sample was PBMCs. The CDR3 loop is CASSYLETQGNYEQYF. The CDR3 DNA follows: TGTGCCAGCAGCTATCTTGAAACCCAGGGAAACTACGAGCAGTACTTC.